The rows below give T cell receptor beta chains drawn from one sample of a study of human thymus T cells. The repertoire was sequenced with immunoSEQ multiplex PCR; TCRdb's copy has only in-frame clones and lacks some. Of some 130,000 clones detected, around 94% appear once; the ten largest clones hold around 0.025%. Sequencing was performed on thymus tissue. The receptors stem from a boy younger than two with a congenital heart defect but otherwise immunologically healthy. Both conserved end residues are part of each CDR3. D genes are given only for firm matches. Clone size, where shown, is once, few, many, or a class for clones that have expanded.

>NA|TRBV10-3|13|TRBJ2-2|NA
CAIRYLNTGELFF
TGTGCCATCAGATACCTCAACACCGGGGAGCTGTTTTTT
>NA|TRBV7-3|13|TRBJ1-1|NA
CASSLSGRSEAFF
TGTGCCAGCAGCTTATCAGGGAGGTCTGAAGCTTTCTTT
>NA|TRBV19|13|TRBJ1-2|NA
CASRAAQGSGYTF
TGTGCCAGTAGGGCGGCTCAGGGAAGTGGCTACACCTTC
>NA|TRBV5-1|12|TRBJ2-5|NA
CASSLAPETQYF
TGCGCCAGCAGCTTGGCCCCGGAGACCCAGTACTTC
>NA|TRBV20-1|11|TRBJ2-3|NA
CSLRSRDTQYF
TGCAGTCTGCGAAGCAGAGATACGCAGTATTTT
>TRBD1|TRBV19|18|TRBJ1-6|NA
CASSTRRQGSSYNSPLHF
TGTGCCAGTAGTACCCGCCGACAGGGAAGCTCCTATAATTCACCCCTCCACTTT
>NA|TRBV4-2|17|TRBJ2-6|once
CASSQRQLRSGANVLTF
TGTGCCAGCAGCCAAAGACAGTTACGCTCTGGGGCCAACGTCCTGACTTTC
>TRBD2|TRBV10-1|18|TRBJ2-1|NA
CASSPGTSGGYYSNEQFF
TGCGCCAGCAGCCCCGGGACTAGCGGGGGTTACTATTCCAATGAGCAGTTCTTC
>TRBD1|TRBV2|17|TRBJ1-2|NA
CASCPSPRQGAQEGYTF
TGTGCCAGCTGCCCGAGTCCCAGACAGGGGGCGCAGGAAGGCTACACCTTC
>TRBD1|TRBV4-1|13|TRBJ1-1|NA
CASSLGTDTEAFF
TGCGCCAGCAGCCTCGGGACAGACACTGAAGCTTTCTTT
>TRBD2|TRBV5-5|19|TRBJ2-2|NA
CASSGTSGPPPMNTGELFF
TGTGCCAGCAGCGGGACTAGCGGGCCCCCGCCTATGAACACCGGGGAGCTGTTTTTT
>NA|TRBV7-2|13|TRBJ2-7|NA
CASSLFGSYEQYF
TGTGCCAGCAGCCTCTTCGGCTCCTACGAGCAGTACTTC
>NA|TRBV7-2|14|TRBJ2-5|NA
CASSPTRVKETQYF
TGTGCCAGCAGCCCGACCCGGGTGAAAGAGACCCAGTACTTC
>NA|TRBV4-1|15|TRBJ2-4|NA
CASSQVGLAKNIQYF
TGCGCCAGCAGCCAAGTTGGTTTAGCCAAAAACATTCAGTACTTC
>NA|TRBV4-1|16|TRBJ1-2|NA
CASSHEPSGKPYGYTF
TGCGCCAGCAGCCACGAACCTTCTGGGAAGCCCTATGGCTACACCTTC
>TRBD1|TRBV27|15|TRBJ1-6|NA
CASRLGQGNNSPLHF
TGTGCCAGCAGACTTGGACAGGGGAATAATTCACCCCTCCACTTT
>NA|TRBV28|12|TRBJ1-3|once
CASSEQGNTIYF
TGTGCCAGCAGTGAACAGGGAAACACCATATATTTT
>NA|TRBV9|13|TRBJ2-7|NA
CASTRTPGGEQYF
TGTGCCAGCACCAGGACACCCGGGGGCGAGCAGTACTTC
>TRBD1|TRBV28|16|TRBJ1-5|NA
CASSTGTGSSNQPQHF
TGTGCCAGCAGTACAGGGACAGGGAGTAGCAATCAGCCCCAGCATTTT
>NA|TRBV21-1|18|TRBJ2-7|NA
CASSASLGQGGGSYEQYF
TGTGCCAGCAGCGCCTCTTTGGGACAGGGAGGGGGATCCTACGAGCAGTACTTC
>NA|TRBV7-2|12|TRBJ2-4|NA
CASSSGKNIQYF
TGTGCCAGCAGCTCGGGGAAAAACATTCAGTACTTC
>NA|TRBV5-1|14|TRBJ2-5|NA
CASSLTLLQETQYF
TGCGCCAGCAGCTTGACGTTACTCCAGGAGACCCAGTACTTC
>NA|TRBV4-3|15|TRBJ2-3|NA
CASSPRDGSLDTQYF
TGCGCCAGCAGCCCCCGGGACGGGAGTCTAGATACGCAGTATTTT
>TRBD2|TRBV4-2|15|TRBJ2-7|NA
CASSQPSGGTGEQYF
TGTGCCAGCAGCCAACCTAGCGGGGGAACGGGCGAGCAGTACTTC
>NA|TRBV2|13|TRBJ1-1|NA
CASLQGMNTEAFF
TGTGCCAGTCTACAGGGAATGAACACTGAAGCTTTCTTT
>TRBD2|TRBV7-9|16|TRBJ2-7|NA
CASSPGLAGVSYEQYF
TGTGCCAGCAGCCCTGGACTAGCGGGGGTCTCCTACGAGCAGTACTTC
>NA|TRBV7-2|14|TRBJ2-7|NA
CASSLAPGAYEQYF
TGTGCCAGCAGCTTAGCGCCGGGTGCCTACGAGCAGTACTTC
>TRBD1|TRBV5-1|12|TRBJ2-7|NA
CASKGQIGEQYF
TGCGCCAGCAAGGGACAGATTGGCGAGCAGTACTTC
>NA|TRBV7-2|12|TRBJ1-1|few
CASSLGDGEAFF
TGTGCCAGCAGCTTAGGAGACGGGGAAGCTTTCTTT
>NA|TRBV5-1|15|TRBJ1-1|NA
CASSMLGVLNTEAFF
TGCGCCAGCAGCATGCTGGGGGTCCTGAACACTGAAGCTTTCTTT
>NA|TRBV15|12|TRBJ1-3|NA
CATSESGNTIYF
TGTGCCACCTCCGAATCAGGAAACACCATATATTTT
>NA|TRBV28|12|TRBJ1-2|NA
CASAAGNYGYTF
TGTGCCAGCGCAGCGGGGAACTATGGCTACACCTTC
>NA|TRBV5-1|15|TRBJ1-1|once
CASSLVGIMNTEAFF
TGCGCCAGCAGCTTGGTAGGAATTATGAACACTGAAGCTTTCTTT
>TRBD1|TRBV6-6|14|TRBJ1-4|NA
CASRPGQADEKLFF
TGTGCCAGCAGACCGGGACAGGCCGATGAAAAACTGTTTTTT
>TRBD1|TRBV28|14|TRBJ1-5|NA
CASSFDRDYQPQHF
TGTGCCAGCAGCTTCGACAGGGATTATCAGCCCCAGCATTTT
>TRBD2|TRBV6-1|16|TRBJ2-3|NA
CASSEIQRGLTDTQYF
TGTGCCAGCAGTGAAATCCAGCGGGGACTCACAGATACGCAGTATTTT
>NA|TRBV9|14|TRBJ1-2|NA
CASSSTELSYGYTF
TGTGCCAGCAGCTCCACAGAGCTTTCTTATGGCTACACCTTC
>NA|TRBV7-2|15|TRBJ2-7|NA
CASSLTQATSYEQYF
TGTGCCAGCAGCTTGACTCAGGCGACCTCCTACGAGCAGTACTTC
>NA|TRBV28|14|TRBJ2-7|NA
CASSNRDYPYEQYF
TGTGCCAGCAGCAACAGGGATTACCCATACGAGCAGTACTTC
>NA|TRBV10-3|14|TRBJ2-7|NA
CATAGAVSSYEQYF
TGTGCCACCGCTGGCGCAGTTTCCTCCTACGAGCAGTACTTC